The entry below gives a single T cell receptor beta chain sequence along with its context. Its specific antigen is unknown. Base quality data are lacking; no much larger clone is found one base away. This specimen comes from a study of Ad26.COV2.S vaccination and SARS-CoV-2 variants listed by TCRdb under 2021. In the study overall: Donors in the vaccine arm were drawn from COV1001, a multicentre, randomized, double-blind, placebo-controlled phase I-IIa trial testing Ad26.COV2.S in healthy adults. Ad26.COV2.S was administered intramuscularly at a dose of 5x10^10 or 1x10^11 viral particles, either as one shot or as two shots given 56 days apart. Throughout the experiments and outcome assessment, investigators stayed blinded to trial group allocation. The TCR-sequenced set comprised about 30 samples: some 19 Ad26.COV2.S vaccine recipients, 5 placebo recipients and 8 SARS-CoV-2 convalescent individuals. TCRbeta repertoire sequencing was used to assess the specificity and breadth of SARS-CoV-2-reactive T cell receptors after Ad26.COV2.S vaccination. Participants in the trial were split at random into five groups of five each, receiving low-dose or high-dose Ad26.COV2.S once or twice, or else placebo on both occasions. On the study overall, not on this receptor specifically: Substantial breadth of spike-specific CD8+ and CD4+ T cell responses was reported after vaccination. Vaccine and placebo recipients had similar non-spike TCR breadth, a finding consistent with the vaccine containing only spike. Comparing responses between vaccine doses or regimens was not something the study was powered to do. Compared with placebo recipients, Ad26.COV2.S recipients showed higher spike-specific TCR breadth (P = 0.0014). It was noted by the authors that total T cell responses may have been underestimated by the TCR breadth and depth analyses.

The treatment or condition label for this specimen denotes: 19 received Ad26.COV2.S at low or high dose, single or two shots; about 5 received placebo; per-sample allocation not given. Repertoires of vaccine and placebo recipients were sequenced from samples taken on day 63 after the first injection. In Cohort 1b, 25 to 30 adults aged 18-55 years were enrolled at a single site in Boston, USA, between 29 July and 7 August 2020. Ad26.COV2.S was a replication-incompetent adenovirus type 26 vector that expressed a prefusion-stabilized SARS-CoV-2 spike protein derived from the original Wuhan strain. The CDR1 and CDR2 encoded by the germline V gene (reference sequence) are LNHNV and YYDKDF. The V end loses 1 base and the J end loses 5 bases, and a stretch of 12 bases separates them. Including the terminal cysteine and phenylalanine, the CDR3 comprises 14 residues. The sequence is cut down to CDR3 DNA, 42 bases in frame from base 1.

The immunoSEQ Assay was used to sequence TCRbeta CDR3 regions. After extraction, genomic DNA underwent amplification by bias-controlled multiplex PCR, followed by high-throughput sequencing. Under the source paper's analysis protocol: Collapsing and filtering of sequences were performed to quantify the absolute abundance of each unique TCRbeta CDR3 region. Usable DNA was measured by amplifying reference genes present in all nucleated cells, and TCRbeta template counts were normalized to that usable DNA to estimate T cell fraction. Repertoire TCRs were annotated as SARS-CoV-2-specific by exact matching of V gene, CDR3 amino acid sequence and J gene to a known reactive TCR set. The reference SARS-CoV-2 TCR set was obtained from MIRA and was filtered for enrichment in COVID-19-positive ImmuneCODE repertoires, whereby public or cross-reactive TCRs were removed. Drawing on the MIRA antigens, annotated TCRs were analysed further at the level of specific ORF or position within ORF. Breadth was defined as annotated unique rearrangements over total unique productive rearrangements; depth was the summed frequency of those rearrangements. Two-sided Wilcoxon rank-sum tests were applied when comparing TCR breadth between groups. Held by TCRdb, this immuneACCESS table contains in-frame sequences only and omits some clones. Under half of the omission traces to an unresolved V gene where checked; the cause of the rest is unknown. Clone size and the V and J calls come from that table; the DNA yielded D and trimming. The sample table contains about 390,000 clones; only one count was recorded for 92% of them. The ten largest clonotypes hold more than 1.5% of the sample.

This chain joins TRBV15 to TRBJ2-7, with TRBD2 as a weak D call on 6 bases. This clonotype originated in a person aged 18 to 65 who received the Ad26.COV2.S COVID-19 vaccine or a placebo. This specimen consisted of peripheral blood, obtained in a trial of Ad26.COV2.S vaccine versus placebo. The nucleotide sequence is TGTGCCACCAGCAGAGTTCCGGGAGTCGACGAGCAGTACTTC. Translation gives CATSRVPGVDEQYF.